This T cell receptor beta chain was recorded in a study of blood T cell repertoires in COVID-19. The CDR3 sequence is 16 residues long. J lost 6 bases, V lost 4 bases, and 11 bases had no gene match. Germline V gives CDR1 SGHRS, CDR2 YFSETQ. Data came from immunoSEQ multiplex PCR; TCRdb stores just in-frame clones and leaves some out. The sample lists approximately 120,000 clones, 85% seen once, with roughly 27% in the top ten. Sequenced input: peripheral blood. This sequence originates from a woman aged 80 or over with acute or convalescent COVID-19. The chain uses TRBV5-1 and TRBJ2-5; 11 nucleotides line up with TRBD2. This CDR3 reads CASSARSGGAGQTQYF. DNA for the CDR3: TGCGCCAGCAGCGCACGTAGCGGGGGGGCCGGTCAGACCCAGTACTTC.